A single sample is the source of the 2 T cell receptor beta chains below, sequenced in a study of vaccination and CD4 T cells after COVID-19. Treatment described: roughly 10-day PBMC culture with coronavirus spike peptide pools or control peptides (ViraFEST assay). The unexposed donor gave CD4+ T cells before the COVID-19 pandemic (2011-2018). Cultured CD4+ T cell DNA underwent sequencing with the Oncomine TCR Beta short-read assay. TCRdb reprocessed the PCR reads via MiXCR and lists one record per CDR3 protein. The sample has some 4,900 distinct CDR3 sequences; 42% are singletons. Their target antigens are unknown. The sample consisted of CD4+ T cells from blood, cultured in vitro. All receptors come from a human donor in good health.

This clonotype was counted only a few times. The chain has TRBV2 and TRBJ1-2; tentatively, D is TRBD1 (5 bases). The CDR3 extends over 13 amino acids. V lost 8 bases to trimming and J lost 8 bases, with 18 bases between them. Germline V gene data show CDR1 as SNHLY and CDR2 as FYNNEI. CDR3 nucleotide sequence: TGTGCCAGCCTCCCGACAGATTTGGGAGGCTACACCTTC. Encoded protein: CASLPTDLGGYTF.

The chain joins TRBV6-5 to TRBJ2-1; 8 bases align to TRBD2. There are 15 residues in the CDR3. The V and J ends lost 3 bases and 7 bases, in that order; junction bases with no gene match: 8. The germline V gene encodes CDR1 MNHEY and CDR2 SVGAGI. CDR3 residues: CASSYGGGGWNEQFF. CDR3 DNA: TGTGCCAGCAGTTATGGTGGCGGGGGGTGGAATGAGCAGTTCTTC.